The 26 T cell receptor beta chains in this list originate from one sample, sequenced in a study of response to subunit inactivated influenza vaccine. TCRdb used MiXCR to reprocess the RT-PCR reads, holding one entry per CDR3 protein. This repertoire shows fewer than 350,000 distinct CDR3 sequences, 20% to 25% found once; its top ten account for more than 8.5%. Material: PBMCs from blood, obtained around 22 months after vaccination. These receptors all come from a man between 50 and 75 years old who received an inactivated influenza vaccine.

The chain uses TRBV7-2 and TRBJ1-5, with 8 bases fitting TRBD1. The CDR3 length is 15 residues. The ends lost 4 bases at V and 2 bases at J; junction bases unmatched: 4. CDR1 is SGHTA, CDR2 FQGNSA, per germline. CDR3 coding DNA: TGTGCCAGCAGCTCTGGACAGGGAGGCAATCAGCCCCAGCATTTT. This sequence encodes CASSSGQGGNQPQHF.

This sequence joins TRBV10-3 and TRBJ2-2; D possibly corresponds to TRBD1 (6 bases). From germline, CDR1 is ENHRY and CDR2 SYGVKD. Trimming pared 10 bases from V and 3 bases from J, leaving 15 bases between. This CDR3 spans 14 amino acids. CDR3 nucleotides: TGTGCCACGGAGACAGGTCCCCACACCGGGGAGCTGTTTTTT. It codes for CATETGPHTGELFF.

Concerning this clonotype itself: A much larger clone is a single base away; this may be a read error. It is likely a read error, because the conserved phenylalanine at the end of the CDR3 is missing. The chain has TRBV7-9 and TRBJ1-1; 7 nucleotides align to TRBD1. The CDR3 contains 15 residues. Germline CDR1 SEHNR, CDR2 FQNEAQ (reference sequence). Losses at the gene ends were 2 bases for V and 3 bases for J; bases not matched to a gene: 6. The CDR3 protein is CASSLRGLTDTEAFS. The DNA for the CDR3 is TGTGCCAGCAGCTTAAGGGGGCTCACGGACACTGAAGCTTTCTCT.

V is TRBV20-1 and J is TRBJ2-7, with TRBD1 matching over 9 bases. V lost 3 bases, J lost 2 bases, and 8 bases stayed unmatched. Germline CDR1 is DFQATT and CDR2 is SNEGSKA (reference sequence). The CDR3 spans 15 residues. CDR3 sequence reads: CSASQIGDRAYEQYF. The CDR3 nucleotides are TGCAGTGCTAGTCAAATAGGGGACAGGGCCTACGAGCAGTACTTC.

The chain carries TRBV29-1 and TRBJ2-6, with 7 bases matching TRBD1. The germline V gene encodes CDR1 SQVTM and CDR2 ANQGSEA. CDR3 length: 16 residues. Trimming took 5 bases from V and 0 from J; bases not matched to a gene: 7. This chain's CDR3 is CSVSSYRGSGANVLTF. DNA of the CDR3: TGCAGCGTTTCTTCGTACAGGGGCTCTGGGGCCAACGTCCTGACTTTC.

This clonotype was counted between two and nine times. The gene calls are TRBV7-6 and TRBJ2-5, with no clear D. The CDR3 has 13 amino acids. The germline V and J ends were trimmed by 2 bases and 6 bases, with 10 bases remaining between them. Germline V gene lookup returns CDR1 SGHVS and CDR2 FNYEAQ. The CDR3 nucleotides read TGTGCCAGCAGCTTAAATCGAGAGCAGACCCAGTACTTC. Its translation: CASSLNREQTQYF. Together with reference TRBV7-6 and TRBJ2-5, the CDR3 gives the full variable domain: GAGVSQSPRYKVTKRGQDVALRCDPISGHVSLYWYRQALGQGPEFLTYFNYEAQQDKSGLPNDRFSAERPEGSISTLTIQRTEQRDSAMYRCASSLNREQTQYFGPGTRLLVL.

This clonotype turned up a few times. The chain employs TRBV27 and TRBJ1-2, with 7 bases that match TRBD1. The CDR3 spans 14 residues. The V gene's germline CDR1 is MNHEY and CDR2 SMNVEV (reference sequence). The V segment lost 1 base and the J segment 8 bases; nucleotides outside the gene matches: 7. The CDR3 here is CASSLFPRDSGYTF. CDR3 in DNA: TGTGCCAGCAGTTTATTTCCCCGGGACAGCGGCTACACCTTC.

This sequence joins TRBV29-1 and TRBJ2-4, with D possibly called TRBD1 or TRBD2 (5 bases each). V dropped 7 bases and J dropped 3 bases, with 10 bases sitting between them. The CDR3 loop spans 12 amino acids. Germline V CDR1 and CDR2: SQVTM, ANQGSEA. The CDR3 DNA is TGCAGCGCGAGGGGCTTCAAAAACATTCAGTACTTC. It translates to CSARGFKNIQYF.

This clonotype was observed a few times. The CDR3 sequence: CASSFTRSTDTQYF. CDR3 nucleotide sequence: TGTGCCAGCAGTTTTACTCGGAGCACAGATACGCAGTATTTT. The rearrangement links TRBV6-5 to TRBJ2-3; D ambiguous. V was shortened by 4 bases and J by 0 bases, with 8 bases between the two germline ends. This CDR3 has 14 residues. From germline, CDR1 is MNHEY and CDR2 SVGAGI.

This clonotype was observed once. At one of its ends the junction is not consistent with the germline gene, which may arise from a read error. The chain employs TRBV29-1 and TRBJ2-1, with TRBD2 matching over 7 bases. CDR3 length: 13 amino acids. Germline V gene data show CDR1 as SQVTM and CDR2 as ANQGSEA. Here the CDR3 reads CSPREDSSNEQFF. The CDR3 DNA reads as TGCAGCCCCCGGGAGGATTCCTCCAATGAGCAGTTCTTC.

The chain combines TRBV20-1 with TRBJ2-7, with D possibly being TRBD2 (6 bases). The germline V gene has CDR1 DFQATT and CDR2 SNEGSKA (reference sequence). CDR3 length equals 14 residues. The V gene lost 5 bases and the J gene lost 3 bases, with 17 bases spanning the gap. The CDR3 nucleotides read TGCAGTGCTGAACGGGACTGGCAGGTCTACGAGCAGTACTTC. It translates to CSAERDWQVYEQYF.

This clonotype was counted between two and nine times. This chain joins TRBV6-1 and TRBJ1-1; D gene unclear. The V gene's germline CDR1 is MNHNS and CDR2 SASEGT. The CDR3 loop spans 14 amino acids. V was shortened by 4 bases and J by 5 bases, with 14 bases between the two germline ends. CDR3 loop: CASSGRTGRTEAFF. The CDR3 coding sequence is TGTGCCAGCAGTGGGAGGACGGGGAGGACTGAAGCTTTCTTT.

The genes are TRBV5-1 and TRBJ2-3; TRBD2 matches at 9 bases. CDR3 length equals 14 residues. With V trimmed by 0 bases and J by 6 bases, 2 bases remained unmatched. Germline V gene lookup returns CDR1 SGHRS and CDR2 YFSETQ. CDR3 in amino acids: CASSLGSGRDTQYF. For the CDR3, the DNA is TGCGCCAGCAGCTTGGGGAGCGGGAGGGATACGCAGTATTTT.

This clonotype showed up just a few times. This chain links TRBV6-2 or TRBV6-3 with TRBJ2-5; D may match TRBD1 or TRBD2 (5 bases each). V was clipped by 6 bases and J by 2 bases, with 19 bases between them. This CDR3 contains 16 residues. Germline lookup yields CDR1 MNHEY and CDR2 SVGEGT. DNA of the CDR3: TGTGCCAGCAGCTACCCCACCGGGGACGTACAAGAGACCCAGTACTTC. Residues: CASSYPTGDVQETQYF.

The V and J genes are TRBV6-2 or TRBV6-3 and TRBJ1-5; possible D gene TRBD1, 5 bases. Germline V CDR1 and CDR2: MNHEY, SVGEGT. Trimming removed 5 bases from V and 6 bases from J, with 11 bases in between. The length of the CDR3 is 13 residues. The CDR3 protein is CASSDNRFQPQHF. The CDR3 DNA reads TGTGCCAGCAGTGATAACAGGTTTCAGCCCCAGCATTTT.

The chain recombines TRBV9 with TRBJ2-7, with 11 nucleotides matching TRBD2. V was clipped by 3 bases and J by 3 bases; unmatched bases: 11. The germline CDR1 and CDR2 sequences are SGDLS and YYNGEE. This CDR3 is 17 amino acids long. The CDR3 here is CASSAGLAGGSLYEQYF. CDR3 DNA sequence: TGTGCCAGCAGCGCCGGGCTAGCGGGAGGATCTCTCTACGAGCAGTACTTC.

This clonotype has a handful of counts. The chain recombines TRBV7-3 with TRBJ2-4; 11 bases agree with TRBD1. V lost 5 bases to trimming and J lost 2 bases; unmatched junction nucleotides: 11. This CDR3 spans 18 amino acids. CDR1 is SGHTA and CDR2 is FQGTGA in the germline V gene. CDR3 region: CASSPPWDRGRPKNIQYF. In DNA form, the CDR3 reads TGTGCCAGCAGCCCGCCTTGGGACAGGGGGAGACCCAAAAACATTCAGTACTTC.

This sequence joins TRBV12-3 or TRBV12-4 and TRBJ1-1; 7 bases line up with TRBD1. The trim removed 6 bases at V and 0 bases at J, leaving 7 bases unmatched. This CDR3 is built from 15 residues. CDR3 protein: CASSPWTGMNTEAFF. DNA for the CDR3: TGTGCCAGCAGCCCTTGGACAGGAATGAACACTGAAGCTTTCTTT.

The sample holds a few counts of this clonotype. CDR3 protein: CASSAGQGINQPQHF. The CDR3, as DNA: TGTGCCAGCAGCGCCGGACAGGGAATCAATCAGCCCCAGCATTTT. The genes are TRBV9 and TRBJ1-5, with 8 positions matching TRBD1. J lost 3 bases, V lost 3 bases, and 5 bases had no gene match. The germline V gene encodes CDR1 SGDLS and CDR2 YYNGEE. The CDR3 loop spans 15 amino acids.

This clonotype was observed a handful of times. Here the CDR3 reads CASSVNPGTEHGYTF. CDR3 DNA: TGTGCCAGCAGCGTCAACCCCGGGACAGAACATGGCTACACCTTC. The chain joins TRBV5-6 to TRBJ1-2, with 7 positions matching TRBD1. The CDR3 loop spans 15 amino acids. The V and J ends lost 4 bases and 6 bases, in that order; junction bases with no gene match: 12. CDR1 and CDR2 from the germline V gene are SGHDT and YYEEEE.

In its sample, this clonotype was seen a few times. The chain uses TRBV6-1 and TRBJ1-5; D gene ambiguous. The CDR3 has 13 amino acids. Germline assignment: CDR1 MNHNS and CDR2 SASEGT. V gave up 5 bases and J gave up 0 bases, with 5 bases separating them. CDR3 bases: TGTGCCAGCAGTACCCATAGCAATCAGCCCCAGCATTTT. It encodes CASSTHSNQPQHF.

CDR3 in amino acids: CASSFRQGAEDTQYF. In DNA, the CDR3 is TGTGCCAGCAGCTTCCGACAGGGGGCTGAGGATACGCAGTATTTT. V usage is TRBV12-3 or TRBV12-4 and J usage is TRBJ2-3; the match to TRBD1 covers 10 bases. V was clipped by 6 bases and J by 6 bases; unmatched bases: 9. CDR3 length: 15 amino acids.

Regarding this clonotype: At one of its ends the junction is not consistent with the germline gene, which may arise from a read error. The rearrangement joins TRBV4-1 to TRBJ2-1; tentative D call: TRBD1 (5 bases). The length of the CDR3 is 15 residues. The germline gives CDR1 MGHRA, CDR2 YSYEKL. The DNA of the CDR3 is TGCGCCAGCAGCCGCCTCGACAGATACTACTATGAGCAGTTCTTC. It yields the protein CASSRLDRYYYEQFF.

In this sample, this clonotype turned up many times. The chain employs TRBV12-3 or TRBV12-4 and TRBJ2-1, with 12 bases aligning to TRBD2. This CDR3 is built from 16 residues. Trimming took 5 bases from V and 8 from J; bases not matched to a gene: 10. The CDR3 region has the DNA TGTGCCAGCAGTCATATCCCTAGCGGGGGGGCCGATGAGCAGTTCTTC. Amino acids: CASSHIPSGGADEQFF.

This clonotype was observed a handful of times. The V and J genes are TRBV20-1 and TRBJ1-1; D possibly corresponds to TRBD1 (5 bases). The length of the CDR3 is 16 residues. V was clipped by 1 base and J by 2 bases, with 17 bases between them. Germline V CDR1 and CDR2: DFQATT, SNEGSKA (reference sequence). CDR3 loop: CSARAAHGGINTEAFF. CDR3 nucleotide sequence: TGCAGTGCTAGAGCCGCTCATGGGGGGATTAACACTGAAGCTTTCTTT.

This clonotype was counted a few times. The chain links TRBV29-1 to TRBJ1-2, with D possibly being TRBD1 (6 bases). Germline V CDR1 and CDR2: SQVTM, ANQGSEA. The CDR3 has 13 amino acids. The ends were cut back, 7 bases at V and 8 bases at J, with 20 bases in the middle. Here the CDR3 reads CSAEKTGYLGYTF. CDR3 nucleotide sequence: TGCAGCGCTGAGAAAACAGGGTACTTAGGCTACACCTTC.